The clone carrying this T cell receptor beta chain was counted only a few times. Its antigen remains unidentified. Germline V gene lookup returns CDR1 SGDLS and CDR2 YYNGEE. The CDR3 runs 16 residues. Losses at the gene ends were 4 bases for V and 3 bases for J; bases not matched to a gene: 9. This entry belongs to a study of cytomegalovirus exposure and HLA in healthy donors. Study-level background: Among several hundred genotyped donors, around 80% fell in the Caucasian-associated ancestry cluster. Study-wide points: On later analysis, the bulk of CMV-associated TCR beta chains appeared to be HLA-restricted. Researchers reported in a later analysis that a missense DCLRE1C variant was tied to TCR beta V- and J-gene trimming. Earlier analysis yielded a pattern in which most TCR beta V segments were productive about 90% or about 30% of the time.

The study ran its PCR with 60 Vbeta and 13 Jbeta primers. TCRdb's copy holds only in-frame clones and misses some; the assay was immunoSEQ multiplex PCR. The sample consists of around 160,000 clones, roughly four fifths of them appearing once. The rearrangement joins TRBV9 to TRBJ2-2, with TRBD1 matching over 7 bases. The material sequenced was PBMCs. This clonotype originated in a man between 40 and 49 years old in good health and CMV-seropositive. The CDR3 sequence: CASSPRQGFDTGELFF. For the CDR3, the DNA is TGTGCCAGCAGCCCTAGACAGGGATTCGACACCGGGGAGCTGTTTTTT.